This TCR beta chain is drawn from a study of blood T cells in healthy people across ages (dated by TCRdb to the mid-2010s). With regard to the full study: In model experiments, roughly one uniquely barcoded TCR beta cDNA molecule per two T cells was captured by template switching. Age-related changes in TCR beta repertoire diversity were measured in the study by deep sequencing normalized with unique cDNA molecular identifiers. The donors were split into four age groups: young (average about 15 years), middle-aged (roughly 40), aged (over 55) and long-lived (approximately 80). Two additional independent replicas of 1 million unique cDNA reads from the same blood draw were analyzed for two donors (one aged 18 to 30 and one aged 80 or older). Donors of different ages were randomly distributed across sequencing lanes to avoid experimental bias.

The full study reports these points: Compared with the aged group, the long-lived group had more naive CD4+ T cells, fewer expanded clones and increased TCR diversity, suggesting age selection. As age increased, observed TCR beta diversity per million T cells dropped in a roughly linear way, and a significant reduction was already evident by age 40. Bulk unsorted PBMC profiling prevented conclusive comparison of naive and antigen-experienced compartments. Donor CMV infection status was unknown, potentially confounding age-related changes in expanded clonotypes. The percentage of naive T cells measured by flow cytometry correlated strongly with observed TCR beta diversity. Estimates of total diversity from one million sequenced T cells were regarded as lower bounds and underestimates.

Comment on this clonotype: Its antigen has not been determined. No clone much larger than this one lies a single base away; base qualities are absent.

Donors were 35 to 40 systemically healthy Caucasian individuals from Russia aged roughly 6 to 90 years. Each donor gave about 9.2 milliliters of peripheral blood, drawn into EDTA-treated Vacutainer tubes. PBMCs were isolated by Ficoll-Paque density-gradient centrifugation, with at least 6 million obtained per sample. Total RNA was extracted from PBMCs with Trizol reagent, with at least 6 micrograms obtained per sample. The percentages of naive CD45RAhigh/CD27high T cells were determined by flow cytometry on a PBMC aliquot from every donor. Receptors were amplified or captured by 5' RACE. The data were produced on an Illumina HiSeq 2500. The second PCR ran for about 6 to 11 cycles and used a J-beta primer mix along with a sample-barcoded 5' primer. Each TCR beta cDNA molecule received a unique molecular identifier from a template-switch 5' adaptor carrying 12 random nucleotides. Each sample yielded at least 2.5 million CDR3-containing paired-end reads. The Mint cDNA synthesis kit, primed by a TRBC-specific oligonucleotide, was used to synthesize first-strand cDNA from all RNA. Following uracil-DNA glycosylase treatment, all cDNA underwent a first 18-cycle PCR with the universal primers M1SS and BC2_uni_R. Under the source paper's analysis protocol: For normalization, 1 million high-quality reads were randomly selected from each sample, with every read carrying a distinct molecular identifier. Instead of being binned into consensus sequences, reads that shared molecular identifiers were thrown out. CDR3 identification, clonotype clustering and error correction used MiTCR with a Q25 quality threshold and the strictest error-elimination algorithm. A nonparametric unseen species model with Euler transformation was used to estimate a lower bound on total TCR beta diversity. The raw public reads went through TCRdb reprocessing: fastp at Q25, MiXCR clone calling, in-frame beta chains kept. CDR3 protein duplicates are merged, each entry listing the most common genes and DNA. These V and J calls derive from TCRdb rather than the authors' analysis. The sample contains about 1.1 million distinct CDR3 sequences, approximately 38% of them found a single time. 10% to 15% of the sample rests with the top ten.

Based on the germline V gene (reference sequence), the CDR1 and CDR2 sequences are DFQATT and SNEGSKA. The cysteine opens and the phenylalanine closes a CDR3 of 13 amino acids. Left in the record is the CDR3 DNA by itself, 39 bases read in frame from the first base. The trim is 2 bases for V and 7 bases for J, with a gap of 14 bases between the germline ends. Sequencing was carried out using blood. Here the chain combines TRBV20-1 and TRBJ1-2; the D gene assignment is ambiguous. The source is a man younger than 35 in good health. The nucleotide sequence reads TGCAGTGCTAGAACCCCTTACAGCCGTGGCTACACCTTC. The translation is CSARTPYSRGYTF.